This TCR beta chain was identified during a study of cytomegalovirus exposure and HLA in healthy donors. 13 Jbeta primers and 60 Vbeta primers were used for the PCR. Method: immunoSEQ multiplex PCR; TCRdb's copy keeps in-frame clones and lacks some. The sample has over 100,000 clones; around 70% are singletons. Germline lookup yields CDR1 ENHRY and CDR2 SYGVKD. With 6 bases clipped from V and 0 bases from J, the junction kept 6 bases outside the gene matches. This CDR3 has 16 residues. The specimen sequenced was PBMCs. The receptor was derived from a middle-aged woman in good health and CMV-seropositive. The V call is TRBV10-3, the J call TRBJ2-1, with 9 bases identical to TRBD1. Here the CDR3 reads CAISSGTGNSYNEQFF. CDR3 nucleotide sequence: TGTGCCATCAGCTCCGGGACAGGGAACTCCTACAATGAGCAGTTCTTC.